This passage covers 29 T cell receptor beta chains from one sample sequenced in a study of T cell repertoires in ileal Crohn's disease. Profiling relied on immunoSEQ multiplex PCR, and the TCRdb table lists in-frame clones only, not all of them. The sample holds under 35,000 clones; 80% are singletons and the top ten take under 20%. Sequenced sample: ileal tissue. The receptors originated from an adult with Crohn's disease.

The chain employs TRBV27 and TRBJ2-5; the match to TRBD2 covers 12 bases. The end of the DNA aligns better with TRBJ2-7, so the J call may be wrong. The germline V gene has CDR1 MNHEY and CDR2 SMNVEV (reference sequence). This CDR3 contains 18 residues. The CDR3 region has the DNA TGTGCCAGCAGTTTATCGGGGCTAGCGGGAGGGGTCTTCTACGAGCAGTACTTC. Its protein product is CASSLSGLAGGVFYEQYF.

CDR3 in amino acids: CASRGAGGENSRGYTF. DNA of the CDR3: TGTGCCAGCAGGGGGGCAGGGGGCGAAAACTCTAGGGGCTACACCTTC. This chain joins TRBV5-6 and TRBJ1-2; 8 bases map to TRBD1. J was trimmed by 8 bases and V by 5 bases; bases with no gene match: 17. Germline loops: CDR1 SGHDT, CDR2 YYEEEE. The CDR3 is 16 amino acids.

J is TRBJ2-5 and V is TRBV5-4; tentatively, D is TRBD2 (7 bases). The CDR3 covers 14 residues. CDR1 is SGHNT and CDR2 is YYREEE in the germline V gene (reference sequence). V lost 3 bases and J lost 2, with 11 bases in between. The CDR3 here is CASSSGGTQETQYF. In DNA, the CDR3 is TGTGCCAGCAGCTCCGGGGGGACACAAGAGACCCAGTACTTC.

The J gene is TRBJ1-6, the V gene TRBV19; 7 bases match TRBD1. V lost 2 bases to trimming and J lost 7 bases; unmatched junction nucleotides: 5. The CDR3 is made up of 15 amino acids. The germline CDR1 and CDR2 sequences are LNHDA and SQIVND (reference sequence). The CDR3 nucleotides read TGTGCCAGTAGTATACAACCAGGGGGGAATTCACCCCTCCACTTT. Its translation is CASSIQPGGNSPLHF.

The V call is TRBV7-6, the J call TRBJ2-7, with a possible D match to TRBD1 (6 bases). The germline CDR1 and CDR2 sequences are SGHVS and FNYEAQ. The CDR3 is 15 residues long. The V gene lost 5 bases and the J gene lost 5 bases, with 19 bases spanning the gap. CDR3 residues: CASSQHRVGSDEQYF. CDR3 DNA: TGTGCCAGCAGCCAGCACAGGGTAGGTTCGGACGAGCAGTACTTC.

The chain combines TRBV5-4 with TRBJ1-1; possible D gene TRBD1, 6 bases. The length of the CDR3 is 12 residues. Germline lookup yields CDR1 SGHNT and CDR2 YYREEE (reference sequence). V dropped 3 bases and J dropped 8 bases, with 11 bases sitting between them. For the CDR3, the DNA is TGTGCCAGCAGCTCTCGACAGGACGAAGCTTTCTTT. Residues: CASSSRQDEAFF.

A single count supports this clone. The chain carries TRBV19 and TRBJ2-1, with 11 nucleotides matching TRBD2. The CDR3 spans 16 residues. The V gene's germline CDR1 is LNHDA and CDR2 SQIVND (reference sequence). With 5 bases clipped from V and 3 bases from J, the junction kept 6 bases outside the gene matches. The DNA for the CDR3 is TGTGCCAGTAGTGGCCCTAGCGGGAGGATCTACAATGAGCAGTTCTTC. Translated: CASSGPSGRIYNEQFF. Full variable domain (remainder filled in from reference TRBV19 and TRBJ2-1): DGGITQSPKYLFRKEGQNVTLSCEQNLNHDAMYWYRQDPGQGLRLIYYSQIVNDFQKGDIAEGYSVSREKKESFPLTVTSAQKNPTAFYLCASSGPSGRIYNEQFFGPGTRLTVL.

This clone was seen more than once but under ten times. This sequence joins TRBV7-9 and TRBJ1-2; D is unresolved. The germline V gene encodes CDR1 SEHNR and CDR2 FQNEAQ (reference sequence). The ends were cut back, 3 bases at V and 2 bases at J, with 7 bases in the middle. The CDR3 is 13 residues long. The chain's CDR3 is CASSFEANYGYTF. The CDR3 DNA follows: TGTGCCAGCAGCTTTGAGGCGAACTATGGCTACACCTTC. Full variable domain (remainder filled in from reference TRBV7-9 and TRBJ1-2): DTGVSQNPRHKITKRGQNVTFRCDPISEHNRLYWYRQTLGQGPEFLTYFQNEAQLEKSRLLSDRFSAERPKGSFSTLEIQRTEQGDSAMYLCASSFEANYGYTFGSGTRLTVV.

The chain carries TRBV30 and TRBJ1-6; tentatively, D is TRBD1 (6 bases). CDR1 and CDR2 from the germline V gene are GTSNPN and SVGIG (reference sequence). The length of the CDR3 is 13 residues. The V end was cut by 4 bases, the J end by 7 bases, with 11 bases between. The CDR3 here is CAWTGQTNSPLHF. In nucleotides, the CDR3 is TGTGCCTGGACCGGACAGACAAATTCACCCCTCCACTTT.

On this clone itself: This CDR3 is also generated by other DNA sequences in the sample. V usage is TRBV2 and J usage is TRBJ1-1; perhaps TRBD1 as D (5 bases). The CDR3 is 13 amino acids. CDR1 and CDR2 from the germline V gene are SNHLY and FYNNEI. Trimming took 2 bases from V and 4 from J, leaving 8 bases between them. The CDR3 here is CASSEQGSTEAFF. CDR3 DNA: TGTGCCAGCAGTGAACAGGGTTCCACTGAAGCTTTCTTT. Full variable domain (rest looked up from reference TRBV2 and TRBJ1-1): EPEVTQTPSHQVTQMGQEVILRCVPISNHLYFYWYRQILGQKVEFLVSFYNNEISEKSEIFDDQFSVERPDGSNFTLKIRSTKLEDSAMYFCASSEQGSTEAFFGQGTRLTVV.

The chain has TRBV5-1 and TRBJ2-2, with 13 bases matching TRBD2. The ends lost 4 bases at V and 7 bases at J; junction bases unmatched: 10. The CDR3 is made up of 17 amino acids. Germline lookup yields CDR1 SGHRS and CDR2 YFSETQ. The CDR3 nucleotides are TGCGCCAGCAGCCCCGGACTAGCGGGAGTCGGTAGCGGGGAGCTGTTTTTT. It encodes CASSPGLAGVGSGELFF. Together with reference TRBV5-1 and TRBJ2-2, the CDR3 gives the full variable domain: KAGVTQTPRYLIKTRGQQVTLSCSPISGHRSVSWYQQTPGQGLQFLFEYFSETQRNKGNFPGRFSGRQFSNSRSEMNVSTLELGDSALYLCASSPGLAGVGSGELFFGEGSRLTVL.

The CDR3: CASSLGRYVSYEQYF. The CDR3 DNA reads as TGTGCCAGCAGCTTGGGCCGGTATGTTTCCTACGAGCAGTACTTC. The chain uses TRBV5-6 and TRBJ2-7, with D uncertain. V dropped 0 bases and J dropped 1 base, with 11 bases sitting between them. The CDR3 contains 15 residues. CDR1 is SGHDT, CDR2 YYEEEE, per germline. Drawing the rest from reference TRBV5-6 and TRBJ2-7, the complete variable domain is DAGVTQSPTHLIKTRGQQVTLRCSPKSGHDTVSWYQQALGQGPQFIFQYYEEEERQRGNFPDRFSGHQFPNYSSELNVNALLLGDSALYLCASSLGRYVSYEQYFGPGTRLTVT.

This chain joins TRBV15 and TRBJ2-2, with 8 nucleotides matching TRBD1. With 0 bases clipped from V and 6 bases from J, the junction kept 3 bases outside the gene matches. Germline V gene data show CDR1 as LNHNV and CDR2 as YYDKDF (reference sequence). This CDR3 contains 15 residues. CDR3 sequence: CATSREGRGPGELFF. CDR3 DNA sequence: TGTGCCACCAGCAGAGAAGGCAGGGGGCCCGGGGAGCTGTTTTTT.

This chain uses TRBV2 with TRBJ2-5; TRBD2 agrees at 13 bases. The CDR3 sequence is 16 residues long. Germline V gives CDR1 SNHLY, CDR2 FYNNEI. Unmatched junction bases numbered 10, after V lost 10 bases and J lost 2 bases. CDR3 residues: CATGGLAGRNQETQYF. The CDR3 nucleotides read TGTGCCACCGGGGGACTAGCGGGGAGAAATCAAGAGACCCAGTACTTC.

This chain joins TRBV5-5 and TRBJ1-2; TRBD1 agrees at 9 bases. V was pared by 1 base and J by 6 bases, with 7 bases of the junction left unmatched. Germline V gene data show CDR1 as SGHKS and CDR2 as YYEKEE (reference sequence). This CDR3 is built from 15 residues. The CDR3: CASSLTGGAGDGYTF. The CDR3, as DNA: TGTGCCAGCAGCTTGACAGGGGGCGCGGGAGATGGCTACACCTTC.

The V and J genes are TRBV5-6 and TRBJ2-1; TRBD2 aligns across 14 bases. The CDR3 loop spans 16 amino acids. Trimming at V came to 3 bases and at J to 10 bases, leaving 9 bases not matched to a gene. Germline V gives CDR1 SGHDT, CDR2 YYEEEE. CDR3 DNA sequence: TGTGCCAGCAGCTCCCCGGGACTAGCGGGGGAGGAGGAGCAGTTCTTC. Its protein product is CASSSPGLAGEEEQFF. Filled out from reference TRBV5-6 and TRBJ2-1, the complete variable domain reads DAGVTQSPTHLIKTRGQQVTLRCSPKSGHDTVSWYQQALGQGPQFIFQYYEEEERQRGNFPDRFSGHQFPNYSSELNVNALLLGDSALYLCASSSPGLAGEEEQFFGPGTRLTVL.

V usage is TRBV19 and J usage is TRBJ2-3; D might be TRBD2 (5 bases). The length of the CDR3 is 15 residues. Trimming took off 4 bases at V and 1 base at J, with 12 bases between the two ends. Germline loops: CDR1 LNHDA, CDR2 SQIVND (reference sequence). The CDR3, as DNA: TGTGCCAGTAGTAATGAATTGCGGGGCACAGATACGCAGTATTTT. Its protein is CASSNELRGTDTQYF.

The V gene is TRBV15, the J gene TRBJ1-2, with D possibly TRBD1 on 5 matching bases. The CDR3 runs 15 residues. V lost 3 bases to trimming and J lost 2 bases, with 13 bases between them. In germline, CDR1 is LNHNV, CDR2 YYDKDF (reference sequence). The CDR3 DNA sequence: TGTGCCACCAGCAGGGGGTGGGGCGGCAACTATGGCTACACCTTC. Encoded protein: CATSRGWGGNYGYTF.

For the CDR3, the DNA is TGTGCCAGCAGCGCCCGAACCGGGACAGGGGGTGTGGTAGGCGCCACAGATACGCAGTATTTT. It is translated as CASSARTGTGGVVGATDTQYF. The rearrangement links TRBV9 to TRBJ2-3; 11 bases match TRBD1. The germline V gene has CDR1 SGDLS and CDR2 YYNGEE. The CDR3 is 21 amino acids. With V trimmed by 3 bases and J by 2 bases, 20 bases remained unmatched.

The chain employs TRBV30 and TRBJ1-4, with TRBD1 matching 7 bases. V was pared by 0 bases and J by 8 bases, with 6 bases of the junction left unmatched. This CDR3 is built from 14 residues. Germline-derived CDR1 and CDR2 are GTSNPN and SVGIG (reference sequence). The CDR3 DNA reads TGTGCCTGGAGTGTAACAGGGGCAGGGGAAAAACTGTTTTTT. Residues: CAWSVTGAGEKLFF.

The chain combines TRBV30 with TRBJ2-1, with TRBD2 matching over 8 bases. Per the germline V gene, CDR1 is GTSNPN and CDR2 is SVGIG (reference sequence). V lost 4 bases and J lost 6; bases outside the gene matches: 11. The CDR3 length is 15 residues. The CDR3 is CAWKKGGGFINEQFF. CDR3 nucleotide sequence: TGTGCCTGGAAGAAAGGCGGGGGGTTTATCAATGAGCAGTTCTTC. Using reference TRBV30 and TRBJ2-1 for the parts outside the CDR3, the full variable domain is SQTIHQWPATLVQPVGSPLSLECTVEGTSNPNLYWYRQAAGRGLQLLFYSVGIGQISSEVPQNLSASRPQDRQFILSSKKLLLSDSGFYLCAWKKGGGFINEQFFGPGTRLTVL.

V usage is TRBV4-3 and J usage is TRBJ1-5; D gene ambiguous. CDR3 length: 14 amino acids. In germline, CDR1 is LGHNA, CDR2 YSLEER. Trimming removed 4 bases at V and 0 bases at J, with 7 bases between. The CDR3 DNA reads TGCGCCAGCAGCCTGACATATAGCAATCAGCCCCAGCATTTT. This encodes CASSLTYSNQPQHF.

This chain links TRBV4-3 with TRBJ1-6, with 9 bases that match TRBD1. J was trimmed by 9 bases and V by 0 bases; bases with no gene match: 6. Germline lookup yields CDR1 LGHNA and CDR2 YSLEER. The CDR3 is made up of 16 amino acids. In DNA, the CDR3 is TGCGCCAGCAGCCAAGATCAGGGGACAGGGTCTTCACCCCTCCACTTT. This codes for CASSQDQGTGSSPLHF.

This clone has just a few counts. The rearrangement uses TRBV5-1 and TRBJ2-7; 8 bases align to TRBD1. V was clipped by 1 base and J by 9 bases; unmatched bases: 9. The CDR3 is 14 amino acids. The germline V gene has CDR1 SGHRS and CDR2 YFSETQ. The CDR3 DNA reads TGCGCCAGCAGCTTGTCAGGACAGGGTGTGGGGCAGTACTTC. It yields the protein CASSLSGQGVGQYF.

The chain carries TRBV5-1 and TRBJ2-1; a weak D match, TRBD1 (6 bases). The CDR3 spans 16 residues. V was shortened by 1 base and J by 4 bases, with 15 bases between the two germline ends. Germline V gene sequence: CDR1 SGHRS, CDR2 YFSETQ. CDR3 nucleotide sequence: TGCGCCAGCAGCTTGACCTCAGGGGCTGGTTACAATGAGCAGTTCTTC. Amino acids: CASSLTSGAGYNEQFF.

The chain combines TRBV7-6 with TRBJ2-2, with D unclear. This CDR3 has 13 amino acids. Trimming took 2 bases from V and 7 from J, leaving 8 bases between them. The germline CDR1 and CDR2 sequences are SGHVS and FNYEAQ. Here the CDR3 DNA reads TGTGCCAGCAGCTTACTCAGGAACGGGGAGCTGTTTTTT. This sequence encodes CASSLLRNGELFF.

V gene TRBV7-2 combines with J gene TRBJ2-7, with D unclear. The CDR3 runs 15 residues. Germline values: CDR1 SGHTA, CDR2 FQGNSA. V shed 1 base and J shed 1 base, with 11 bases lying between them. This chain's CDR3 is CASSLDGYSSYEQYF. CDR3 sequence (DNA): TGTGCCAGCAGCTTAGATGGTTACAGTTCCTACGAGCAGTACTTC.

This chain joins TRBV10-3 and TRBJ2-5, with unresolved D. V was trimmed by 8 bases and J by 3 bases, leaving 10 bases between them. Germline V gene sequence: CDR1 ENHRY, CDR2 SYGVKD. CDR3 size: 12 residues. The CDR3 spells CAIGASEETQYF. The CDR3 DNA follows: TGTGCCATCGGCGCTAGTGAAGAGACCCAGTACTTC.

In its sample, this clone was seen a few times. The chain is built from TRBV6-1 and TRBJ2-3; no firm D call. CDR3 size: 17 residues. Germline CDR1 and CDR2: MNHNS and SASEGT. Trimming removed 1 base from V and 5 bases from J, with 19 bases in between. The DNA for the CDR3 is TGTGCCAGCAGTGAAGTGGTAGGAGCCCTAAAGGTAGATACGCAGTATTTT. It yields the protein CASSEVVGALKVDTQYF.